These 9 T cell receptor beta chains were all obtained from the same sample, sequenced in a study of vaccination and CD4 T cells after COVID-19. An Oncomine TCR Beta short-read assay was used to sequence the DNA from cultured CD4+ T cells. TCRdb called the PCR reads again in MiXCR, with one record for every CDR3 protein. The sample has about 3,400 distinct CDR3 sequences, approximately 31% seen once. For these receptors, no antigen is known. Treatment here: roughly 11-day PBMC culture with coronavirus spike peptide pools or control peptides (ViraFEST assay). Sequenced input: CD4+ T cells from blood, cultured in vitro. The receptors were sampled from a human donor who had recovered from COVID-19.

This clonotype was detected a few times. Written as DNA, the CDR3 is TGTGCCAGCAGCATGGGGGGGGGACAGGGGGCAGGTGAGCAGTACTTC. Encoded protein: CASSMGGGQGAGEQYF. The rearrangement uses TRBV6-1 and TRBJ2-7; TRBD1 agrees at 12 bases. CDR1 and CDR2 from the germline V gene are MNHNS and SASEGT. The CDR3 loop spans 16 amino acids. The V and J ends lost 6 bases and 7 bases, in that order; junction bases with no gene match: 13.

The genes are TRBV5-1 and TRBJ1-1, with unresolved D. V lost 3 bases to trimming and J lost 2 bases, with 2 bases between them. The CDR3 has 11 residues. Per germline, CDR1 SGHRS and CDR2 YFSETQ. CDR3 sequence: CASSSNTEAFF. The CDR3 DNA reads TGCGCCAGCAGCTCCAACACTGAAGCTTTCTTT.

The chain has TRBV6-1 and TRBJ2-4; D could derive from TRBD1 or TRBD2 (5 bases each). The CDR3 loop spans 15 amino acids. Per germline, CDR1 MNHNS and CDR2 SASEGT. With 2 bases removed from V and 3 bases from J, the gap between germline ends came to 11 bases. CDR3 DNA sequence: TGTGCCAGCAGTGAAAGGGGCGAGGGCAAAAACATTCAGTACTTC. This codes for CASSERGEGKNIQYF.

CDR3 loop: CASSLEGLGEETQYF. For the CDR3, the DNA is TGTGCCAGCAGCTTGGAGGGACTAGGGGAAGAGACCCAGTACTTC. This chain joins TRBV5-4 and TRBJ2-5; 8 bases match TRBD2. The junction had 4 bases not matched to a gene; V was cut back by 0 bases and J by 3 bases. This CDR3 spans 15 amino acids. The germline V gene encodes CDR1 SGHNT and CDR2 YYREEE (reference sequence). Full variable domain (outside the CDR3, taken from reference TRBV5-4 and TRBJ2-5): ETGVTQSPTHLIKTRGQQVTLRCSSQSGHNTVSWYQQALGQGPQFIFQYYREEENGRGNFPPRFSGLQFPNYSSELNVNALELDDSALYLCASSLEGLGEETQYFGPGTRLLVL.

This clonotype was recorded a few times. The rearrangement links TRBV6-4 to TRBJ1-4; tentative D call: TRBD1 (5 bases). Deletions cut 5 bases from V and 8 bases from J, with 21 bases between. This CDR3 is 16 amino acids long. CDR1 and CDR2 from the germline V gene are MRHNA and SNTAGT. Written as DNA, the CDR3 is TGTGCCAGCAGTCCAACCGCGGGACTCCCGATGGAAAAACTGTTTTTT. It yields the protein CASSPTAGLPMEKLFF.

In regard to this clonotype: One junction end does not reproduce the germline sequence, and a read error may be involved. This rearrangement joins TRBV12-3 or TRBV12-4 to TRBJ1-6; TRBD1 aligns across 8 bases. This CDR3 is 16 amino acids long. CDR3 loop: CTSSPPGQGYNSPLHF. In DNA, the CDR3 is TGTACCAGCAGTCCCCCCGGACAGGGCTATAATTCACCCCTCCACTTT.

The chain is built from TRBV30 and TRBJ2-3; 8 bases line up with TRBD1. The CDR3 runs to 12 residues. The V gene end was trimmed by 5 bases and the J gene end by 6 bases; junction bases not matched to a gene: 4. Germline V gene sequence: CDR1 GTSNPN, CDR2 SVGIG (reference sequence). The chain's CDR3 is CAWGQGGDTQYF. The CDR3 nucleotides are TGTGCCTGGGGACAGGGCGGGGATACGCAGTATTTT.

This clonotype came up a few times. This chain uses TRBV6-1 with TRBJ2-3; 10 nucleotides match TRBD2. The length of the CDR3 is 14 residues. The germline gives CDR1 MNHNS, CDR2 SASEGT. The junction had 4 bases not matched to a gene; V was cut back by 7 bases and J by 3 bases. As DNA, the CDR3 is TGTGCCAGCATTGAGACTAGCGGGACAGATACGCAGTATTTT. This codes for CASIETSGTDTQYF.

This clonotype has only a few counts. The chain has TRBV20-1 and TRBJ1-1; D is perhaps TRBD1 (6 bases). Per germline, CDR1 DFQATT and CDR2 SNEGSKA (reference sequence). V was pared by 1 base and J by 4 bases, with 10 bases between. The CDR3 runs to 13 residues. The CDR3 DNA reads as TGCAGTGCTAGAGTTGGGGGGCGCACTGAAGCTTTCTTT. The encoded protein is CSARVGGRTEAFF.